Shown below are 26 T cell receptor beta chains from a single sample sequenced in a study of blood T cell repertoires in COVID-19. Profiled with immunoSEQ multiplex PCR; TCRdb holds only in-frame clones, not every one. The data hold around 190,000 clones, with roughly 84% observed a single time. Specimen: peripheral blood. The receptors were gathered from a man between 50 and 59 years old with COVID-19, enrolled during active disease.

The chain recombines TRBV6-5 with TRBJ2-2, with D possibly being TRBD2 (6 bases). The CDR3 length is 12 residues. Germline assignment: CDR1 MNHEY and CDR2 SVGAGI. Trimming took 8 bases from V and 10 from J, leaving 14 bases between them. The CDR3 region has the DNA TGTGCCAGCGGGCGGGGTCGAGAGGAGCTGTTTTTT. Translating gives CASGRGREELFF.

The CDR3 protein is CASSEREDYNEQFF. The CDR3, as DNA: TGTGCCAGCAGTGAGCGGGAGGACTACAATGAGCAGTTCTTC. V usage is TRBV7-6 and J usage is TRBJ2-1; 9 bases fit TRBD2. The J segment lost 3 bases and the V segment lost 6 bases, leaving 3 bases of the junction unmatched. Germline V gene lookup returns CDR1 SGHVS and CDR2 FNYEAQ. CDR3 length: 14 amino acids.

The rearrangement uses TRBV5-1 and TRBJ2-1; tentatively, D is TRBD2 (5 bases). The CDR3 consists of 15 residues. Looked up from germline, CDR1 is SGHRS and CDR2 is YFSETQ. V was shortened by 1 base and J by 7 bases, with 15 bases between the two germline ends. The CDR3 bases are TGCGCCAGCAGCTTGTCCGGACTGGAGTTGAATGAGCAGTTCTTC. Its protein product is CASSLSGLELNEQFF.

The table lists this clone with a few counts. V gene TRBV9 combines with J gene TRBJ2-7, with a tentative D call TRBD1 (6 bases). CDR3 length: 18 amino acids. Trimming cost V 0 bases and J 0 bases, with 19 bases left between them. Germline values: CDR1 SGDLS, CDR2 YYNGEE. The CDR3: CASSVADSNRGCSYEQYF. CDR3 sequence (DNA): TGTGCCAGCAGCGTAGCCGACTCCAATAGGGGGTGCTCCTACGAGCAGTACTTC. Full variable domain (remainder filled in from reference TRBV9 and TRBJ2-7): DSGVTQTPKHLITATGQRVTLRCSPRSGDLSVYWYQQSLDQGLQFLIQYYNGEERAKGNILERFSAQQFPDLHSELNLSSLELGDSALYFCASSVADSNRGCSYEQYFGPGTRLTVT.

J is TRBJ1-3 and V is TRBV6-5, with D hard to call. From germline, CDR1 is MNHEY and CDR2 SVGAGI. V lost 5 bases and J lost 2, with 7 bases in between. This CDR3 spans 13 amino acids. CDR3 coding DNA: TGTGCCAGCAGTCTTGTCCCTGGAAACACCATATATTTT. Protein sequence: CASSLVPGNTIYF.

The chain has TRBV4-1 and TRBJ2-4; perhaps TRBD2 as D (5 bases). The CDR3 is 15 amino acids. CDR1 is MGHRA and CDR2 is YSYEKL in the germline V gene. V was shortened by 1 base and J by 3 bases, with 10 bases between the two germline ends. The DNA of the CDR3 is TGCGCCAGCAGCCAAGTTCGAGGAGGCAAAAACATTCAGTACTTC. Translated: CASSQVRGGKNIQYF.

V usage is TRBV5-6 and J usage is TRBJ1-6, with 8 bases lining up with TRBD1. Trimming at V came to 4 bases and at J to 6 bases, leaving 3 bases not matched to a gene. This CDR3 is 14 amino acids long. CDR1 is SGHDT, CDR2 YYEEEE, per germline. CDR3 nucleotides: TGTGCCAGCAGCGACAGGGGAAGTAATTCACCCCTCCACTTT. This translates into CASSDRGSNSPLHF.

The DNA for the CDR3 is TGTGCCTGGAGACTTATCGAGGGACTAGCGGGAGAATACGAGCAGTACTTC. It encodes CAWRLIEGLAGEYEQYF. The gene calls are TRBV30 and TRBJ2-7, with 14 positions matching TRBD2. The trim removed 3 bases at V and 4 bases at J, leaving 11 bases unmatched. Germline V gives CDR1 GTSNPN, CDR2 SVGIG (reference sequence). The CDR3 runs 17 residues. Looking up the rest from reference TRBV30 and TRBJ2-7 gives the full variable domain: SQTIHQWPATLVQPVGSPLSLECTVEGTSNPNLYWYRQAAGRGLQLLFYSVGIGQISSEVPQNLSASRPQDRQFILSSKKLLLSDSGFYLCAWRLIEGLAGEYEQYFGPGTRLTVT.

The chain joins TRBV6-6 to TRBJ2-7; 8 bases are shared with TRBD1. Per the germline V gene, CDR1 is MNHNY and CDR2 is SVGAGI (reference sequence). V lost 2 bases, J lost 5 bases, and 2 bases stayed unmatched. The CDR3 length is 13 residues. The CDR3 sequence: CASSYPTGDEQYF. The DNA of the CDR3 is TGTGCCAGCAGTTACCCGACAGGGGACGAGCAGTACTTC.

V and J are TRBV7-9 and TRBJ2-5, with 12 bases matching TRBD2. This CDR3 contains 18 residues. Germline lookup yields CDR1 SEHNR and CDR2 FQNEAQ (reference sequence). Trimming at V came to 5 bases and at J to 7 bases, leaving 17 bases not matched to a gene. The CDR3 spells CASSMALGLAGRGVTQYF. Written as DNA, the CDR3 is TGTGCCAGCAGCATGGCGTTGGGACTAGCGGGCCGGGGGGTGACCCAGTACTTC. Full variable domain (missing parts from reference TRBV7-9 and TRBJ2-5): DTGVSQNPRHKITKRGQNVTFRCDPISEHNRLYWYRQTLGQGPEFLTYFQNEAQLEKSRLLSDRFSAERPKGSFSTLEIQRTEQGDSAMYLCASSMALGLAGRGVTQYFGPGTRLLVL.

The genes are TRBV28 and TRBJ1-2; maybe TRBD1 (6 bases). The CDR3 is made up of 15 amino acids. Germline CDR1 reads MDHEN; CDR2 reads SYDVKM. Trimming removed 4 bases from V and 3 bases from J, with 15 bases in between. The CDR3 is CASSSTTGTYYGYTF. For the CDR3, the DNA is TGTGCCAGCAGTTCCACGACAGGCACATACTATGGCTACACCTTC.

The chain employs TRBV6-2 or TRBV6-3 and TRBJ2-7; no clear D gene. The CDR3 totals 13 residues. Germline values: CDR1 MNHEY, CDR2 SVGEGT. Trimming stripped 2 bases from V and 0 bases from J, with 5 bases between. The DNA for the CDR3 is TGTGCCAGCAGTTACCACGGCTCCTACGAGCAGTACTTC. It yields the protein CASSYHGSYEQYF.

The chain combines TRBV6-4 with TRBJ1-2, with TRBD1 identical over 8 bases. The CDR3 sequence is 13 residues long. With 0 bases clipped from V and 7 bases from J, the junction kept 1 base outside the gene matches. Germline lookup yields CDR1 MRHNA and CDR2 SNTAGT. CDR3 loop: CASSDSTGVGYTF. The CDR3 coding sequence is TGTGCCAGCAGTGACTCGACAGGGGTTGGCTACACCTTC.

CDR3 bases: TGTGCCAGCAGCTCAGCCGCTAGGGGTCAGCCCCAGCATTTT. It is translated as CASSSAARGQPQHF. V and J are TRBV5-6 and TRBJ1-5; weak D call: TRBD1 (5 bases). Germline-derived CDR1 and CDR2 are SGHDT and YYEEEE. The V gene lost 3 bases and the J gene lost 6 bases, with 13 bases spanning the gap. CDR3 size: 14 residues.

The chain links TRBV12-3 or TRBV12-4 to TRBJ1-2; D call uncertain. The V gene lost 3 bases and the J gene lost 4 bases, with 9 bases spanning the gap. The CDR3 runs 13 residues. CDR3 coding DNA: TGTGCCAGCAGTTTTGAGGAAACCTATGGCTACACCTTC. Translation: CASSFEETYGYTF.

This clone was recorded only once. The rearrangement links TRBV19 to TRBJ1-2; 7 bases fit TRBD1. J lost 6 bases, V lost 3 bases, and 7 bases had no gene match. Germline lookup yields CDR1 LNHDA and CDR2 SQIVND (reference sequence). This CDR3 contains 14 residues. Here the CDR3 reads CASSMTSDRHGYTF. CDR3 bases: TGTGCCAGTAGTATGACGTCGGACAGGCATGGCTACACCTTC. Full variable domain (missing parts from reference TRBV19 and TRBJ1-2): DGGITQSPKYLFRKEGQNVTLSCEQNLNHDAMYWYRQDPGQGLRLIYYSQIVNDFQKGDIAEGYSVSREKKESFPLTVTSAQKNPTAFYLCASSMTSDRHGYTFGSGTRLTVV.

The rearrangement uses TRBV6-5 and TRBJ1-1; the D gene is possibly TRBD1 (6 bases). The CDR3 has 12 amino acids. Germline V gene sequence: CDR1 MNHEY, CDR2 SVGAGI. V was clipped by 6 bases and J by 7 bases, with 12 bases between them. The CDR3 region has the DNA TGTGCCAGCAGCCACTCACAGGGTGAAGCTTTCTTT. Residues: CASSHSQGEAFF.

The chain uses TRBV2 and TRBJ2-7, with TRBD2 as a possible D gene (6 bases). In germline, CDR1 is SNHLY, CDR2 FYNNEI. This CDR3 comprises 14 residues. The ends were cut back, 10 bases at V and 2 bases at J, with 18 bases in the middle. The CDR3 here is CATLWRASTYEQYF. CDR3 coding DNA: TGTGCCACCCTTTGGAGGGCGTCCACCTACGAGCAGTACTTC. Full variable domain (missing parts from reference TRBV2 and TRBJ2-7): EPEVTQTPSHQVTQMGQEVILRCVPISNHLYFYWYRQILGQKVEFLVSFYNNEISEKSEIFDDQFSVERPDGSNFTLKIRSTKLEDSAMYFCATLWRASTYEQYFGPGTRLTVT.

The CDR3 DNA follows: TGCGCCAGCAGCCAAGAGCAACAGGGACGAGAGACCCAGTACTTC. Amino acids: CASSQEQQGRETQYF. The chain links TRBV4-1 to TRBJ2-5; tentative D call: TRBD1 (6 bases). Trimming pared 0 bases from V and 4 bases from J, leaving 12 bases between. This CDR3 is 15 amino acids long. The germline CDR1 and CDR2 sequences are MGHRA and YSYEKL.

V gene TRBV7-9 combines with J gene TRBJ2-3, with D possibly being TRBD2 (5 bases). This CDR3 is built from 14 residues. Trimming took off 1 base at V and 5 bases at J, with 10 bases between the two ends. The germline V gene encodes CDR1 SEHNR and CDR2 FQNEAQ (reference sequence). DNA for the CDR3: TGTGCCAGCAGCTTAGGGCAGACTATAGATACGCAGTATTTT. It yields the protein CASSLGQTIDTQYF.

V and J are TRBV5-1 and TRBJ2-2; TRBD2 matches at 13 bases. Germline lookup yields CDR1 SGHRS and CDR2 YFSETQ. With V trimmed by 2 bases and J by 0 bases, 1 base remained unmatched. CDR3 length: 17 residues. CDR3 sequence: CASSFGLAGANTGELFF. CDR3 in DNA: TGCGCCAGCAGCTTTGGACTAGCGGGAGCGAACACCGGGGAGCTGTTTTTT.

V gene TRBV13 combines with J gene TRBJ2-1; the match to TRBD2 covers 14 bases. The CDR3 loop spans 18 amino acids. Germline trimming cut 4 bases from V and 0 bases from J; bases unmatched to any gene: 5. Germline V lookup: CDR1 PRHDT, CDR2 FYEKMQ (reference sequence). For the CDR3, the DNA is TGTGCCAGCAGCTCCGTCGGGACTAGCGGGAGCTCCTACAATGAGCAGTTCTTC. Its translation is CASSSVGTSGSSYNEQFF.

This clone occurred many times. The V gene is TRBV29-1, the J gene TRBJ1-1; D not certain. The CDR3 contains 12 residues. V dropped 5 bases and J dropped 4 bases, with 11 bases sitting between them. Looked up from germline, CDR1 is SQVTM and CDR2 is ANQGSEA. CDR3 protein: CSVWRGSTEAFF. As DNA, the CDR3 is TGCAGCGTTTGGCGGGGAAGCACTGAAGCTTTCTTT.

The J gene is TRBJ2-1, the V gene TRBV19, with TRBD1 matching over 7 bases. The V gene end was trimmed by 5 bases and the J gene end by 5 bases; junction bases not matched to a gene: 9. Germline V gene lookup returns CDR1 LNHDA and CDR2 SQIVND (reference sequence). This CDR3 is 15 amino acids long. The CDR3 region has the DNA TGTGCCAGTAGTCGGCCAGGGGGTCCGGACAATGAGCAGTTCTTC. Amino acids: CASSRPGGPDNEQFF. The variable domain in full, completed from reference TRBV19 and TRBJ2-1, reads DGGITQSPKYLFRKEGQNVTLSCEQNLNHDAMYWYRQDPGQGLRLIYYSQIVNDFQKGDIAEGYSVSREKKESFPLTVTSAQKNPTAFYLCASSRPGGPDNEQFFGPGTRLTVL.

This chain links TRBV19 with TRBJ1-1, with TRBD1 matching 9 bases. The CDR3 runs 15 residues. The J segment lost 4 bases and the V segment lost 3 bases, leaving 6 bases of the junction unmatched. The germline V gene encodes CDR1 LNHDA and CDR2 SQIVND (reference sequence). For the CDR3, the DNA is TGTGCCAGTAGTATCAGGACAGGGGATGGCACTGAAGCTTTCTTT. Translation: CASSIRTGDGTEAFF.

This clone was seen just once. The chain has TRBV6-5 and TRBJ2-3, with D maybe TRBD1 (5 bases). The CDR3 runs 15 residues. The germline V gene has CDR1 MNHEY and CDR2 SVGAGI. Trimming took off 3 bases at V and 0 bases at J, with 10 bases between the two ends. This chain's CDR3 is CASSYGPGSTDTQYF. Written as DNA, the CDR3 is TGTGCCAGCAGTTATGGGCCAGGGAGCACAGATACGCAGTATTTT.